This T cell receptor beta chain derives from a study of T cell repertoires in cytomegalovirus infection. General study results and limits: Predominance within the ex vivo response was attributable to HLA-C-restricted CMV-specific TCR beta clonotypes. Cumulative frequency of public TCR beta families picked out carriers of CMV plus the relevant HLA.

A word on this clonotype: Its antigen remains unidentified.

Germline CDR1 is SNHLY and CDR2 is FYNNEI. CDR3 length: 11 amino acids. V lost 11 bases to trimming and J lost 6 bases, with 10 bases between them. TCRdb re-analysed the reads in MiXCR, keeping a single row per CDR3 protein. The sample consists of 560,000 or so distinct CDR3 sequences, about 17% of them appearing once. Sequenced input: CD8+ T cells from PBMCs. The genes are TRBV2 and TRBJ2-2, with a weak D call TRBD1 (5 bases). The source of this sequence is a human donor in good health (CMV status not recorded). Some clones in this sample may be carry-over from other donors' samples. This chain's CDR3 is CAHKGSGELFF. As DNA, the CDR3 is TGTGCCCACAAGGGGTCCGGGGAGCTGTTTTTT.